Listed below are T cell receptor beta chains from one sample, sequenced in a study of OX40 agonist ivuxolimab in advanced cancers. Some clones are missing from TCRdb's copy, which holds only in-frame ones; the method was immunoSEQ multiplex PCR. The repertoire includes roughly 50,000 clones, over 80% of them detected once, and approximately 0.41% sits in the top ten. The sample was CD4+ or CD8+ T cells sorted from blood, taken in a trial of the OX40 agonist ivuxolimab. All receptors come from an adult with an advanced solid tumor such as melanoma, head and neck, liver or kidney cancer. The CDR3 runs from the conserved cysteine through the conserved F or W. D genes are given only for firm matches. Size tells how often a clone was seen (once, few, many) or the class of an expanded clone, and some rows leave it out.

>TRBJ1-1|NA|TRBV6-5|NA
CASSFSEGNTEAFF
TGTGCCAGCAGTTTTTCGGAGGGAAACACTGAAGCTTTCTTT
>TRBJ1-6|NA|TRBV6-5|TRBD1
CASSYSGQFNSPLHF
TGTGCCAGCAGTTACTCGGGACAGTTCAATTCACCCCTCCACTTT
>TRBJ2-5|NA|TRBV7-2|NA
CASSLTWRETQYF
TGTGCCAGCAGCTTAACTTGGAGGGAGACCCAGTACTTC
>TRBJ2-1|NA|TRBV5-4|NA
CASSSRAEGLILQFF
TGTGCCAGCAGCTCCAGGGCAGAGGGCCTAATACTGCAGTTCTTC
>TRBJ2-3|few|TRBV29-1|TRBD1
CSARGGQGGTDTQYF
TGCAGCGCCCGAGGGGGACAGGGCGGCACAGATACGCAGTATTTT
>TRBJ2-2|NA|TRBV5-1|NA
CASSLGASGELFF
TGCGCCAGCAGCTTGGGGGCGTCCGGGGAGCTGTTTTTT
>TRBJ1-1|NA|TRBV6-6|NA
CASSPAPLGNTEAFF
TGTGCCAGCAGTCCCGCCCCGTTAGGGAACACTGAAGCTTTCTTT
>TRBJ1-3|NA|TRBV19|NA
CASSIAGAGGNTIYF
TGTGCCAGTAGTATCGCGGGGGCTGGAGGAAACACCATATATTTT
>TRBJ2-6|NA|TRBV30|TRBD1
CAWGGLDRGSGANVLTF
TGTGCCTGGGGGGGTCTGGACAGGGGCTCTGGGGCCAACGTCCTGACTTTC
>TRBJ2-7|NA|TRBV11-2|TRBD2
CASSPRGGFSGFNEQYF
TGTGCCAGCAGCCCCCGGGGGGGGTTTTCAGGGTTTAACGAGCAGTACTTC
>TRBJ1-1|NA|TRBV6-5|TRBD1
CASRTGEGTEAFF
TGTGCCAGCAGAACAGGGGAAGGCACTGAAGCTTTCTTT
>TRBJ1-1|NA|TRBV9|NA
CASSVEGGWGTEAFF
TGTGCCAGCAGCGTAGAGGGGGGCTGGGGGACTGAAGCTTTCTTT
>TRBJ1-1|NA|TRBV28|NA
CASSPLGDIQNTEAFF
TGTGCCAGCAGTCCTCTGGGGGACATCCAGAACACTGAAGCTTTCTTT
>TRBJ2-7|few|TRBV10-2|NA
CASSESNFGDPSYEQYF
TGCGCCAGCAGTGAGTCGAATTTCGGAGACCCCTCCTACGAGCAGTACTTC
>TRBJ1-1|once|TRBV7-3|NA
CASSPSGPEGAFF
TGTGCCAGCAGCCCCTCTGGCCCCGAGGGGGCTTTCTTT
>TRBJ2-1|NA|TRBV11-2|TRBD2
CASSWPGTRDRNEQFF
TGTGCCAGCAGCTGGCCCGGGACTAGGGATCGCAATGAGCAGTTCTTC
>TRBJ1-5|NA|TRBV19|TRBD1
CASSIGAGQFNQPQHF
TGTGCCAGTAGTATAGGGGCGGGACAGTTCAATCAGCCCCAGCATTTT
>TRBJ2-7|NA|TRBV28|NA
CASTRGLYEQYF
TGTGCCAGCACTAGGGGTCTCTACGAGCAGTACTTC
>TRBJ1-4|NA|TRBV10-2|NA
CASSQRGSEKLFF
TGCGCCAGCAGTCAACGGGGGAGTGAAAAACTGTTTTTT
>TRBJ2-7|NA|TRBV7-9|TRBD1
CASSKQQGAYEQYF
TGTGCCAGCAGCAAACAACAGGGGGCCTACGAGCAGTACTTC
>TRBJ1-1|NA|TRBV6-5|NA
CASSYSTENEAFF
TGTGCCAGCAGTTACTCAACGGAGAATGAAGCTTTCTTT
>TRBJ1-4|NA|TRBV19|TRBD1
CASSNTGGRGEKLFF
TGTGCCAGTAGTAACACAGGGGGAAGGGGTGAAAAACTGTTTTTT
>TRBJ2-7|NA|TRBV9|TRBD1
CASSVRTGAYEQYF
TGTGCCAGCAGCGTTCGGACAGGAGCCTACGAGCAGTACTTC
>TRBJ2-7|NA|TRBV18|NA
CASSGQPSDEQYF
TGTGCCAGCTCCGGGCAGCCCAGCGACGAGCAGTACTTC
>TRBJ2-2|NA|TRBV6-4|TRBD1
CASSGQGAGELFF
TGTGCCAGCAGTGGACAGGGGGCCGGGGAGCTGTTTTTT
>TRBJ2-2|NA|TRBV7-8|TRBD2
CASSPGTSGSMGNTGELFF
TGTGCCAGCAGCCCTGGGACTAGCGGGAGTATGGGGAACACCGGGGAGCTGTTTTTT
>TRBJ2-7|NA|TRBV5-6|NA
CASSLALGTLASYEQYF
TGTGCCAGCAGCTTGGCCCTCGGGACACTAGCCTCCTACGAGCAGTACTTC
>TRBJ1-5|NA|TRBV19|TRBD1
CASRDFRGKSNQPQHF
TGTGCCAGTAGAGACTTCAGGGGGAAGAGCAATCAGCCCCAGCATTTT
>TRBJ2-6|NA|TRBV5-6|NA
CASSPIFSSGANVLTF
TGTGCCAGCAGCCCTATATTTAGCTCTGGGGCCAACGTCCTGACTTTC
>TRBJ1-2|NA|TRBV11-2|NA
CASSLEASSWGYTF
TGTGCCAGCAGCTTAGAGGCCAGCTCGTGGGGCTACACCTTC
>TRBJ1-2|NA|TRBV5-4|NA
CASSPRLDSNYGYTF
TGTGCCAGCAGCCCGAGACTTGACAGTAACTATGGCTACACCTTC
>TRBJ2-7|few|TRBV7-3|TRBD1
CASSPGTAHEQYF
TGTGCCAGCAGCCCAGGGACAGCCCACGAGCAGTACTTC
>TRBJ2-5|NA|TRBV5-1|TRBD1
CASSQRTGYETQYF
TGCGCCAGCAGCCAAAGGACAGGGTACGAGACCCAGTACTTC
>TRBJ2-7|NA|TRBV6-1|NA
CASSEGGGLGYEQYF
TGTGCCAGCAGTGAAGGAGGGGGGCTGGGGTACGAGCAGTACTTC
>TRBJ1-2|once|TRBV15|NA
CATTPSVAPNYGYTF
TGTGCCACCACTCCCTCGGTGGCGCCGAACTATGGCTACACCTTC
>TRBJ2-2|NA|TRBV7-9|NA
CATGHGDSGELFF
TGTGCCACCGGACATGGGGATTCCGGGGAGCTGTTTTTT
>TRBJ1-5|NA|TRBV6-1|TRBD1
CASRPTGDLNQPQHF
TGTGCCAGCAGACCCACAGGGGACCTAAATCAGCCCCAGCATTTT
>TRBJ1-6|NA|TRBV6-1|TRBD1
CASSDRQGSYYNSPLHF
TGTGCCAGCAGTGACCGACAGGGATCCTACTATAATTCACCCCTCCACTTT
>TRBJ2-2|once|TRBV6-6|NA
CASSAPGRGMSGELFF
TGTGCCAGCAGTGCACCGGGACGGGGGATGAGCGGGGAGCTGTTTTTT
>TRBJ2-7|NA|TRBV14|NA
CASSPEVWTSYEQYF
TGTGCCAGCAGCCCGGAGGTATGGACCTCCTACGAGCAGTACTTC
>TRBJ2-2|few|TRBV7-9|NA
CASSFPQLTNTGELFF
TGTGCCAGCAGCTTCCCGCAGCTCACGAACACCGGGGAGCTGTTTTTT
>TRBJ1-1|NA|TRBV19|TRBD1
CATYPIQGAPTEAFF
TGTGCCACCTACCCGATCCAGGGGGCGCCCACTGAAGCTTTCTTT
>TRBJ1-1|NA|TRBV4-1|NA
CASSPRQENTEAFF
TGCGCCAGCAGCCCCCGACAGGAGAACACTGAAGCTTTCTTT
>TRBJ1-2|few|TRBV28|NA
CASRQGRYYGYTF
TGTGCCAGCAGACAGGGACGGTACTATGGCTACACCTTC
>TRBJ1-4|NA|TRBV5-1|NA
CASSEFGGKLFF
TGCGCCAGCAGTGAATTCGGGGGAAAACTGTTTTTT
>TRBJ2-5|NA|TRBV6-1|NA
CASSEAGGPLAQYF
TGTGCCAGCAGTGAAGCCGGCGGTCCCTTGGCCCAGTACTTC
>TRBJ2-1|NA|TRBV11-2|NA
CASSLRVGNEQFF
TGTGCCAGCAGCTTACGGGTAGGGAATGAGCAGTTCTTC
>TRBJ2-3|NA|TRBV27|TRBD2
CASSLAGYTDTQYF
TGTGCCAGCAGTCTAGCGGGGTACACAGATACGCAGTATTTT
>TRBJ2-1|NA|TRBV5-1|NA
CASSLGSYNEQFF
TGCGCCAGCAGCTTGGGCAGCTACAATGAGCAGTTCTTC
>TRBJ1-1|NA|TRBV7-9|NA
CASSLEWQGRRNTEAFF
TGTGCCAGCAGCTTGGAGTGGCAGGGACGGAGGAACACTGAAGCTTTCTTT
>TRBJ1-1|NA|TRBV5-1|TRBD1
CASRISGGTEAFF
TGCGCCAGCAGAATTTCAGGGGGCACTGAAGCTTTCTTT
>TRBJ1-5|few|TRBV6-6|NA
CASSYEANQPQHF
TGTGCCAGCAGTTACGAAGCTAATCAGCCCCAGCATTTT
>TRBJ1-4|NA|TRBV27|NA
CASSLIQGEKLFF
TGTGCCAGCAGTTTAATACAGGGTGAAAAACTGTTTTTT
>TRBJ1-2|NA|TRBV5-1|NA
CASSVGARPPYIYTF
TGCGCCAGCAGCGTGGGGGCGCGGCCACCATATATTTACACCTTC
>TRBJ1-2|once|TRBV10-3|NA
CAIRTSGAYGYTF
TGTGCCATCAGGACCTCAGGAGCCTATGGCTACACCTTC
>TRBJ1-5|NA|TRBV6-1|NA
CASSEASGGANQPQHF
TGTGCCAGCAGTGAAGCGTCGGGGGGCGCAAATCAGCCCCAGCATTTT
>TRBJ2-1|NA|TRBV5-5|NA
CASSWEVALGEQFF
TGTGCCAGCAGCTGGGAGGTAGCGCTGGGTGAGCAGTTCTTC
>TRBJ2-1|NA|TRBV5-4|TRBD1
CASSSLQGLYNEQFF
TGTGCCAGCAGCTCTTTACAGGGGCTCTACAATGAGCAGTTCTTC
>TRBJ2-5|NA|TRBV15|NA
CATSRDWGRQETQYF
TGTGCCACCAGCAGAGATTGGGGACGACAAGAGACCCAGTACTTC
>TRBJ1-2|NA|TRBV5-1|TRBD1
CASSEGQGNGYTF
TGCGCCAGCAGCGAAGGACAGGGCAATGGCTACACCTTC